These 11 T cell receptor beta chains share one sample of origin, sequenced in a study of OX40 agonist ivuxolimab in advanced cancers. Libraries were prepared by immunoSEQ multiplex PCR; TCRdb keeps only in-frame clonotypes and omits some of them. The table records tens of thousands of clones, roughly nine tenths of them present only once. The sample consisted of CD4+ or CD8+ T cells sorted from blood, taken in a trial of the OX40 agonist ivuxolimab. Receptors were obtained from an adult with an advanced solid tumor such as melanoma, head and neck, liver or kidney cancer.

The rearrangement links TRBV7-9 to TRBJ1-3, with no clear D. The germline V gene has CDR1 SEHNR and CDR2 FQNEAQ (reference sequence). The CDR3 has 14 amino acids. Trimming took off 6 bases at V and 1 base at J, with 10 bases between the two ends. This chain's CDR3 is CASSPQESGNTIYF. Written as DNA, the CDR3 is TGTGCCAGCAGTCCGCAGGAGTCTGGAAACACCATATATTTT.

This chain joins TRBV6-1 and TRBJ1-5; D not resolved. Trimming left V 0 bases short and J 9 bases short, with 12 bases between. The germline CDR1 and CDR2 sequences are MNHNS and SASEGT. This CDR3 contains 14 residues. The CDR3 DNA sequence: TGTGCCAGCAGTGAAGCGCGGGTGGGTCCGCCCCAGCATTTT. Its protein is CASSEARVGPPQHF.

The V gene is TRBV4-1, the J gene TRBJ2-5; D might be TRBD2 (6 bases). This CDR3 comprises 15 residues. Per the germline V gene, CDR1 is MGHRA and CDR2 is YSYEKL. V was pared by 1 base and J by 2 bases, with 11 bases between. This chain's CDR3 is CASSQAEGRQETQYF. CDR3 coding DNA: TGCGCCAGCAGCCAAGCGGAGGGCAGACAAGAGACCCAGTACTTC.

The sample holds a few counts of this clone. In nucleotides, the CDR3 is TGTGCCAGCAGCCCAGGGACAGCAACTAATGAAAAACTGTTTTTT. Amino acids: CASSPGTATNEKLFF. V usage is TRBV11-2 and J usage is TRBJ1-4, with 7 bases identical to TRBD1. The V and J ends lost 5 bases and 0 bases, in that order; junction bases with no gene match: 3. The V gene's germline CDR1 is SGHAT and CDR2 FQNNGV. CDR3 size: 15 residues.

The CDR3 DNA reads as TGCGCCAGCAGTCCCGGACAGGGGAGCTCCTACGAGCAGTACTTC. Encoded protein: CASSPGQGSSYEQYF. The J gene is TRBJ2-7, the V gene TRBV4-3; 9 nucleotides align to TRBD1. J lost 0 bases, V lost 6 bases, and 6 bases had no gene match. Looked up from germline, CDR1 is LGHNA and CDR2 is YSLEER. This CDR3 contains 15 residues.

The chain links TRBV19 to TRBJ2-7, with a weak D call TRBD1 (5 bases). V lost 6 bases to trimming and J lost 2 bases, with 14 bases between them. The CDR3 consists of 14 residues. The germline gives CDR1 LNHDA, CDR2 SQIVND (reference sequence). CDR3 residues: CASSWTNGAYEQYF. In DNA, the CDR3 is TGTGCCAGTAGCTGGACAAATGGGGCCTACGAGCAGTACTTC.

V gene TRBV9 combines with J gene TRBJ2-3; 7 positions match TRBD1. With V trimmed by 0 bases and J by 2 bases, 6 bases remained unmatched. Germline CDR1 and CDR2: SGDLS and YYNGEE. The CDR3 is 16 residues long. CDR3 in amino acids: CASSVGQGQVTDTQYF. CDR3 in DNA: TGTGCCAGCAGCGTAGGTCAAGGACAGGTCACAGATACGCAGTATTTT.

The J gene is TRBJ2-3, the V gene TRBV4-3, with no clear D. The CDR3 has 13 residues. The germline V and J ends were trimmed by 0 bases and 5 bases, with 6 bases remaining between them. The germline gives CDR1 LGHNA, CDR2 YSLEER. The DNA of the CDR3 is TGCGCCAGCAGCCAAGATCGCGGAGATACGCAGTATTTT. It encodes CASSQDRGDTQYF.

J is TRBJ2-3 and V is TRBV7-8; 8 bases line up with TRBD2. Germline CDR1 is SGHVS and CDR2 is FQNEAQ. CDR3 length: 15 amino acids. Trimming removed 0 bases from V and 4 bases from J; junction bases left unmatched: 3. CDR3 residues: CASSLAGLEADTQYF. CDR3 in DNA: TGTGCCAGCAGCTTAGCGGGACTAGAGGCAGATACGCAGTATTTT.

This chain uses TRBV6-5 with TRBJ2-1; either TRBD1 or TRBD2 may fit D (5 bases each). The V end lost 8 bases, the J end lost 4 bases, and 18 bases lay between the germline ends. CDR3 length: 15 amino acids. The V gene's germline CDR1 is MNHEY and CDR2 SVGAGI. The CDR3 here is CASYEGQGGYNEQFF. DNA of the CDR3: TGTGCCAGCTATGAGGGCCAGGGTGGATACAATGAGCAGTTCTTC.

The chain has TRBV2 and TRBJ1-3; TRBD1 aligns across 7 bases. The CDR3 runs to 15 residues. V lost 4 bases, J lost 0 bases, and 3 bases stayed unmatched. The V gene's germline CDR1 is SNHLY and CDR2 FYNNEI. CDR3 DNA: TGTGCCAGCAGTGGGGACAGTCACTCTGGAAACACCATATATTTT. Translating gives CASSGDSHSGNTIYF.